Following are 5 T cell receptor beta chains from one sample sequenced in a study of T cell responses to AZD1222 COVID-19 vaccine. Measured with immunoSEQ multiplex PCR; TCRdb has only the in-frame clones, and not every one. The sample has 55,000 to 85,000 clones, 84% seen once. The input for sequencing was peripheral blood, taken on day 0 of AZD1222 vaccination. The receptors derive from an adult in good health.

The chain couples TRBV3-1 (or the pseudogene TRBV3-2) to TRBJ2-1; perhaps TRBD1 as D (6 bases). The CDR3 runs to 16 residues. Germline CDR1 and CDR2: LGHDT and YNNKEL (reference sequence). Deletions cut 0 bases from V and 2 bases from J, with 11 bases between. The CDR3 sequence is CASSQDPGTPYNEQFF. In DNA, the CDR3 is TGTGCCAGCAGCCAAGATCCTGGGACACCCTACAATGAGCAGTTCTTC.

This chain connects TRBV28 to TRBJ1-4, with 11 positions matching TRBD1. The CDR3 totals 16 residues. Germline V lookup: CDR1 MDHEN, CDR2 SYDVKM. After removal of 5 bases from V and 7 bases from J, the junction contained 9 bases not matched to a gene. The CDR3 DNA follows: TGTGCCAGCAGTACGTATAGGACAGGGGGCAGTGAAAAACTGTTTTTT. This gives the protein CASSTYRTGGSEKLFF.

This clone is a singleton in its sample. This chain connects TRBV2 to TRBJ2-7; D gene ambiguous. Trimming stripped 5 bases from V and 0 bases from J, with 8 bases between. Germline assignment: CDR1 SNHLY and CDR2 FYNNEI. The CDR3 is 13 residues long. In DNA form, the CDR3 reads TGTGCCAGCAGTCTGGACGGCTCCTACGAGCAGTACTTC. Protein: CASSLDGSYEQYF. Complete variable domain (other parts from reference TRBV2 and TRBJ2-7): EPEVTQTPSHQVTQMGQEVILRCVPISNHLYFYWYRQILGQKVEFLVSFYNNEISEKSEIFDDQFSVERPDGSNFTLKIRSTKLEDSAMYFCASSLDGSYEQYFGPGTRLTVT.

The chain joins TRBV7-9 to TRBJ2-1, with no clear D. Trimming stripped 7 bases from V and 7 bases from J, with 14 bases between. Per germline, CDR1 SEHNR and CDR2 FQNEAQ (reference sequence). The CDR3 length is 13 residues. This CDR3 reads CASTPAGRNEQFF. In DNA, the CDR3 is TGTGCCAGCACACCAGCAGGCCGGAATGAGCAGTTCTTC.

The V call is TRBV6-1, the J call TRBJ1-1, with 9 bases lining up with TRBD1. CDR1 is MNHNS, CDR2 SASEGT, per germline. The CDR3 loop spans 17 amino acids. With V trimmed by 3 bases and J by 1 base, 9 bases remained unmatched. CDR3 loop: CASSEGRDRVRNTEAFF. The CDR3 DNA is TGTGCCAGCAGTGAGGGGCGGGACAGGGTTCGGAACACTGAAGCTTTCTTT.